These 21 T cell receptor beta chains share one sample of origin, sequenced in a study of blood T cell repertoires in COVID-19. TCRdb keeps only in-frame clones here, not all; method: immunoSEQ multiplex PCR. The sample records around 180,000 clones, roughly 84% being singletons. The sequenced sample was peripheral blood. Receptor source: an elderly woman with active or convalescent COVID-19.

V and J are TRBV5-1 and TRBJ2-2, with a weak D call TRBD1 (6 bases). The germline V gene encodes CDR1 SGHRS and CDR2 YFSETQ. The V end was cut by 3 bases, the J end by 0 bases, with 9 bases between. The CDR3 is 15 residues long. CDR3 DNA: TGCGCCAGCAGCTCGGGACATCCGAACACCGGGGAGCTGTTTTTT. The encoded protein is CASSSGHPNTGELFF.

V gene TRBV7-9 combines with J gene TRBJ1-1; weak D call: TRBD1 (6 bases). The CDR3 spans 13 residues. CDR1 is SEHNR, CDR2 FQNEAQ, per germline (reference sequence). Trimming took 3 bases from V and 7 from J, leaving 12 bases between them. For the CDR3, the DNA is TGTGCCAGCAGCTTTAGGGGGAGGGATGAAGCTTTCTTT. It codes for CASSFRGRDEAFF.

This sequence joins TRBV18 and TRBJ1-4, with D perhaps matching TRBD1 (6 bases). Trimming took 5 bases from V and 0 from J, leaving 16 bases between them. Germline CDR1 is KGHSH and CDR2 is LQKENI. CDR3 size: 17 residues. The CDR3: CASSIPTGGATNEKLFF. CDR3 DNA sequence: TGTGCCAGCTCAATCCCGACAGGTGGCGCAACTAATGAAAAACTGTTTTTT.

The chain recombines TRBV2 with TRBJ2-3, with 10 bases lining up with TRBD2. Germline trimming cut 5 bases from V and 3 bases from J; bases unmatched to any gene: 11. The CDR3 loop spans 17 amino acids. The germline V gene has CDR1 SNHLY and CDR2 FYNNEI. The CDR3, as DNA: TGTGCCAGCAGTCGACAAAAACTAGCGGGACTAACAGATACGCAGTATTTT. This sequence encodes CASSRQKLAGLTDTQYF. Full variable domain (remainder filled in from reference TRBV2 and TRBJ2-3): EPEVTQTPSHQVTQMGQEVILRCVPISNHLYFYWYRQILGQKVEFLVSFYNNEISEKSEIFDDQFSVERPDGSNFTLKIRSTKLEDSAMYFCASSRQKLAGLTDTQYFGPGTRLTVL.

V usage is TRBV3-1 (or the pseudogene TRBV3-2) and J usage is TRBJ2-3; 7 nucleotides match TRBD2. Germline CDR1 and CDR2: LGHDT and YNNKEL (reference sequence). This CDR3 has 20 amino acids. J lost 1 base, V lost 0 bases, and 16 bases had no gene match. In DNA, the CDR3 is TGTGCCAGCAGCCAAGATTCCCGGACTAGGGGAGTAATGGGCACAGATACGCAGTATTTT. Amino acid sequence: CASSQDSRTRGVMGTDTQYF.

CDR3 sequence: CAISSGRETQYF. The DNA of the CDR3 is TGTGCCATCAGTAGCGGGCGGGAGACCCAGTACTTC. The rearrangement joins TRBV10-3 to TRBJ2-5, with a possible D match to TRBD2 (6 bases). Trimming removed 5 bases from V and 5 bases from J, with 9 bases in between. The CDR3 runs to 12 residues. CDR1 is ENHRY, CDR2 SYGVKD, per germline.

CDR3 protein: CASSWGQDQETQYF. CDR3 nucleotides: TGTGCCAGCAGTTGGGGACAGGACCAAGAGACCCAGTACTTC. The V gene is TRBV27, the J gene TRBJ2-5; 8 nucleotides agree with TRBD1. Germline trimming cut 4 bases from V and 0 bases from J; bases unmatched to any gene: 1. CDR3 length: 14 amino acids. Looked up from germline, CDR1 is MNHEY and CDR2 is SMNVEV (reference sequence).

The V gene is TRBV11-2, the J gene TRBJ1-1; weak D call: TRBD1 (6 bases). V lost 1 base and J 1 base, leaving 7 bases between the germline ends. Per the germline V gene, CDR1 is SGHAT and CDR2 is FQNNGV. This CDR3 region has 14 residues. The CDR3 is CASSLVQGNTEAFF. Here the CDR3 DNA reads TGTGCCAGCAGCTTAGTACAGGGGAACACTGAAGCTTTCTTT. Based on the CDR3 plus reference TRBV11-2 and TRBJ1-1, the full variable domain is EAGVAQSPRYKIIEKRQSVAFWCNPISGHATLYWYQQILGQGPKLLIQFQNNGVVDDSQLPKDRFSAERLKGVDSTLKIQPAKLEDSAVYLCASSLVQGNTEAFFGQGTRLTVV.

The chain carries TRBV2 and TRBJ2-3; D is possibly TRBD2 (5 bases). V dropped 9 bases and J dropped 4 bases, with 20 bases sitting between them. This CDR3 comprises 15 residues. The germline V gene has CDR1 SNHLY and CDR2 FYNNEI. The CDR3 here is CASTPKTILADTQYF. The CDR3 bases are TGTGCCAGTACCCCTAAGACTATTTTGGCAGATACGCAGTATTTT.

This clone was picked up a small number of times. In DNA form, the CDR3 reads TGTGCCAGCAGTGCGGGGAGCGTAACGGGCTACACCTTC. Protein product: CASSAGSVTGYTF. The chain joins TRBV28 to TRBJ1-2; D is unclear. Trimming took off 5 bases at V and 8 bases at J, with 15 bases between the two ends. The CDR3 sequence is 13 residues long. The germline CDR1 and CDR2 sequences are MDHEN and SYDVKM.

The rearrangement joins TRBV20-1 to TRBJ1-1; D remains ambiguous. Germline assignment: CDR1 DFQATT and CDR2 SNEGSKA (reference sequence). Trimming left V 6 bases short and J 8 bases short, with 13 bases between. CDR3 length: 11 residues. The CDR3 bases are TGCAGTGCGAGCCCCGCGGCCGAAGCTTTCTTT. This translates into CSASPAAEAFF.

The rearrangement joins TRBV5-1 to TRBJ2-5; 14 bases match TRBD2. V shed 4 bases, J shed 3 bases, and the junction held 5 bases outside the gene matches. The germline CDR1 and CDR2 sequences are SGHRS and YFSETQ. The CDR3 loop spans 16 amino acids. CDR3 sequence: CASSILGLAGEETQYF. The DNA for the CDR3 is TGCGCCAGCAGCATCCTGGGACTAGCGGGAGAAGAGACCCAGTACTTC.

The chain uses TRBV19 and TRBJ2-5; D possibly corresponds to TRBD2 (6 bases). This CDR3 has 14 residues. Germline CDR1 and CDR2: LNHDA and SQIVND (reference sequence). V shed 0 bases and J shed 6 bases, with 11 bases lying between them. The CDR3 nucleotides read TGTGCCAGTAGTATAGACAGGGCGGGGAAGACCCAGTACTTC. Translation: CASSIDRAGKTQYF.

This chain joins TRBV6-1 and TRBJ1-5; D may be TRBD1 (6 bases). The CDR3 loop spans 18 amino acids. V was shortened by 2 bases and J by 5 bases, with 22 bases between the two germline ends. CDR1 is MNHNS, CDR2 SASEGT, per germline. Here the CDR3 DNA reads TGTGCCAGCAGTGAAATCTTCGGCCAGGGGTTTTTTGATCAGCCCCAGCATTTT. As protein: CASSEIFGQGFFDQPQHF.

This chain links TRBV9 with TRBJ2-3; 7 bases fit TRBD2. V was pared by 0 bases and J by 3 bases, with 4 bases of the junction left unmatched. Germline V gene data show CDR1 as SGDLS and CDR2 as YYNGEE. The CDR3 extends over 15 amino acids. The CDR3 nucleotides read TGTGCCAGCAGCGTAGGGCTAGCGGTTACAGATACGCAGTATTTT. This sequence encodes CASSVGLAVTDTQYF.

On this clone: Other nucleotide sequences in the sample specify the same CDR3. This chain uses TRBV5-1 with TRBJ1-1; TRBD1 matches 8 bases. This CDR3 has 14 amino acids. Germline CDR1 and CDR2: SGHRS and YFSETQ. Losses at the gene ends were 0 bases for V and 5 bases for J; bases not matched to a gene: 3. For the CDR3, the DNA is TGCGCCAGCAGCTTGGATGGACAGGGAACTGAAGCTTTCTTT. Protein sequence: CASSLDGQGTEAFF.

This clone was seen only a few times. The V gene is TRBV9, the J gene TRBJ2-4; TRBD2 aligns across 7 bases. Germline values: CDR1 SGDLS, CDR2 YYNGEE. V gave up 3 bases and J gave up 3 bases; unmatched junction bases: 9. This CDR3 spans 16 amino acids. CDR3 loop: CASSESPGGDKNIQYF. CDR3 sequence (DNA): TGTGCCAGCAGCGAGTCCCCTGGGGGGGACAAAAACATTCAGTACTTC.

The gene calls are TRBV5-1 and TRBJ1-1, with D unclear. Germline CDR1 is SGHRS and CDR2 is YFSETQ. V was cut by 0 bases and J by 1 base, with 13 bases left in between. CDR3 length: 16 amino acids. CDR3 bases: TGCGCCAGCAGCTTGGAACCGAGGATGACGAACACTGAAGCTTTCTTT. It codes for CASSLEPRMTNTEAFF.

The CDR3 DNA is TGCGCCAGCAGCTTGGTGGGTAGCGAGGCAGATACGCAGTATTTT. Encoded protein: CASSLVGSEADTQYF. The rearrangement links TRBV5-1 to TRBJ2-3; TRBD2 might be the D (5 bases). The CDR3 covers 15 residues. The germline V gene has CDR1 SGHRS and CDR2 YFSETQ. V shed 0 bases and J shed 4 bases, with 12 bases lying between them.

The V and J genes are TRBV27 and TRBJ1-1; TRBD1 might be the D (5 bases). CDR1 is MNHEY, CDR2 SMNVEV, per germline (reference sequence). V lost 6 bases, J lost 4 bases, and 12 bases lay in between. This CDR3 region has 13 residues. CDR3 in DNA: TGTGCCAGCAGGGGGTCGGGGGTCACTGAAGCTTTCTTT. This translates into CASRGSGVTEAFF.

This chain connects TRBV12-3 or TRBV12-4 to TRBJ2-2; D uncertain. V shed 5 bases and J shed 1 base, with 2 bases lying between them. The CDR3 consists of 12 residues. The CDR3 sequence: CASSQNTGELFF. The CDR3 DNA follows: TGTGCCAGCAGTCAGAACACCGGGGAGCTGTTTTTT.